This T cell receptor beta chain was sequenced for a study of T cell clonotyping in hematopoietic cell transplantation. Method: immunoSEQ multiplex PCR; TCRdb's copy keeps in-frame clones and lacks some. The table records roughly 30,000 clones, more than 70% of them present only once. The time point here: recipient sample about 28 days before transplant, after cytoreduction. Germline V gene data show CDR1 as MGHDK and CDR2 as SYGVNS. Unmatched junction bases numbered 11, after V lost 1 base and J lost 9 bases. The CDR3 has 16 residues. With respect to this clone: What it binds is unknown.

Study outcomes and limitations: Without cell sorting, CD4 versus CD8 contributions remain unresolved. Recipient TCR diversity dropped after transplant; expanded clonotypes rose from day 30 to 180.

Sequencing was performed on peripheral blood mononuclear cells, taken before stem cell transplant. The clonotype was recovered from a man between 35 and 55 years old with acute myeloid leukemia. Some clones in this sample may be carry-over from other donors' samples. The chain links TRBV25-1 to TRBJ2-7; 11 bases are shared with TRBD1. The chain's CDR3 is CASSESGDRGWLGQYF. The CDR3 nucleotides read TGTGCCAGCAGTGAATCAGGGGACAGGGGGTGGTTGGGGCAGTACTTC.